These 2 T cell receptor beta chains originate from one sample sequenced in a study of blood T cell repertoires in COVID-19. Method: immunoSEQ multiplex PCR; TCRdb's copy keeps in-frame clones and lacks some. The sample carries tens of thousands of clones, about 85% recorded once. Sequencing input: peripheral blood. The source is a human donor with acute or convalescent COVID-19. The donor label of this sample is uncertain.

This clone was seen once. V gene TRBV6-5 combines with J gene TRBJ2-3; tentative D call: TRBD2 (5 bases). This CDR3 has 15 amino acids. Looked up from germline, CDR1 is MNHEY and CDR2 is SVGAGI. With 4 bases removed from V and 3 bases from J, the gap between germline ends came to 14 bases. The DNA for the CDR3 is TGTGCCAGCAGTTCACTAGGTTTTGGGACAGATACGCAGTATTTT. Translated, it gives CASSSLGFGTDTQYF.

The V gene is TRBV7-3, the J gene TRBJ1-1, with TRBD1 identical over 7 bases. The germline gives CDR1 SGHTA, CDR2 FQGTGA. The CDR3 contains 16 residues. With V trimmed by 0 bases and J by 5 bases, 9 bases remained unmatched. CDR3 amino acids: CASSLTRQGGVTEAFF. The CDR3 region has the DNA TGTGCCAGCAGCTTAACCCGACAGGGTGGGGTAACTGAAGCTTTCTTT.